The 21 T cell receptor beta chains reported below all come from one sample, sequenced in a study of Ad26.COV2.S vaccination and SARS-CoV-2 variants. The method was immunoSEQ multiplex PCR; TCRdb's version includes in-frame clones alone and lacks a portion of them. The sample carries around 300,000 clones, about 86% recorded once. Treatment described: about 20 received Ad26.COV2.S at low or high dose, single or two shots; about 5 received placebo; per-sample allocation not given. Sampling happened 63 days after the first vaccine or placebo injection. The sample here was peripheral blood, taken in a trial of Ad26.COV2.S vaccine versus placebo. These TCRs come from a person aged 18 to 59 who received the Ad26.COV2.S COVID-19 vaccine or a placebo.

This sequence joins TRBV11-3 and TRBJ2-7; maybe TRBD1 (6 bases). The CDR3 runs 15 residues. Trimming removed 7 bases from V and 3 bases from J, with 19 bases in between. Per germline, CDR1 SGHNT and CDR2 YENEEA. The DNA for the CDR3 is TGTGCCAGCAACAAGACAGGACGCCTAGGCTACGAGCAGTACTTC. It codes for CASNKTGRLGYEQYF. Looking up the rest from reference TRBV11-3 and TRBJ2-7 gives the full variable domain: EAGVVQSPRYKIIEKKQPVAFWCNPISGHNTLYWYLQNLGQGPELLIRYENEEAVDDSQLPKDRFSAERLKGVDSTLKIQPAELGDSAVYLCASNKTGRLGYEQYFGPGTRLTVT.

The rearrangement joins TRBV3-1 (or the pseudogene TRBV3-2) to TRBJ2-7; TRBD2 might be the D (5 bases). Trimming removed 6 bases from V and 0 bases from J, with 12 bases in between. The CDR3 is made up of 14 amino acids. CDR1 and CDR2 (germline): LGHDT, YNNKEL (reference sequence). The CDR3 reads CASSPGVLSYEQYF. The CDR3 bases are TGTGCCAGCAGTCCCGGGGTCCTCTCCTACGAGCAGTACTTC.

The J gene is TRBJ1-2, the V gene TRBV6-1, with D possibly being TRBD1 (5 bases). This CDR3 spans 13 amino acids. Trimming removed 2 bases at V and 7 bases at J, with 11 bases between. Germline loops: CDR1 MNHNS, CDR2 SASEGT. The CDR3 spells CASSEQGTGGYTF. The CDR3 nucleotides read TGTGCCAGCAGTGAACAGGGAACGGGTGGCTACACCTTC.

The chain's CDR3 is CASGKMSSYNEQFF. The DNA for the CDR3 is TGTGCCAGCGGTAAAATGAGCTCCTACAATGAGCAGTTCTTC. The J gene is TRBJ2-1, the V gene TRBV2; D uncertain. Per the germline V gene, CDR1 is SNHLY and CDR2 is FYNNEI. The CDR3 contains 14 residues. The V end lost 8 bases, the J end lost 0 bases, and 11 bases lay between the germline ends.

J is TRBJ1-2 and V is TRBV5-6; D is possibly TRBD1 (5 bases). The V gene's germline CDR1 is SGHDT and CDR2 YYEEEE. Trimming removed 2 bases at V and 6 bases at J, with 11 bases between. CDR3 size: 13 residues. The CDR3 reads CASSFGAWDGYTF. CDR3 sequence (DNA): TGTGCCAGCAGCTTTGGGGCCTGGGATGGCTACACCTTC.

The chain uses TRBV6-1 and TRBJ2-7; TRBD2 agrees at 12 bases. Germline CDR1 MNHNS, CDR2 SASEGT. V trimming: 4 bases; J trimming: 6 bases; junction bases outside the gene matches: 13. The CDR3 is made up of 17 amino acids. CDR3 nucleotide sequence: TGTGCCAGCAGTGGACTAGCGGGGGCCGGGGGGAGAGGCGAGCAGTACTTC. It codes for CASSGLAGAGGRGEQYF.

The rearrangement links TRBV25-1 to TRBJ2-2; D ambiguous. With 2 bases removed from V and 3 bases from J, the gap between germline ends came to 4 bases. This CDR3 comprises 13 residues. From germline, CDR1 is MGHDK and CDR2 SYGVNS. Here the CDR3 reads CASSEGYTGELFF. The CDR3 DNA sequence: TGTGCCAGCAGTGAAGGATACACCGGGGAGCTGTTTTTT.

The chain links TRBV28 to TRBJ1-1; D might be TRBD1 (6 bases). CDR3 length: 16 amino acids. Germline values: CDR1 MDHEN, CDR2 SYDVKM. V was pared by 8 bases and J by 3 bases, with 22 bases between. The CDR3 spells CASGTGGAPGDTEAFF. The CDR3 nucleotides read TGTGCCAGCGGGACTGGGGGCGCCCCGGGGGACACTGAAGCTTTCTTT. Full variable domain (missing parts from reference TRBV28 and TRBJ1-1): DVKVTQSSRYLVKRTGEKVFLECVQDMDHENMFWYRQDPGLGLRLIYFSYDVKMKEKGDIPEGYSVSREKKERFSLILESASTNQTSMYLCASGTGGAPGDTEAFFGQGTRLTVV.

The chain recombines TRBV5-1 with TRBJ2-3, with TRBD2 matching 11 bases. The CDR3 spans 15 residues. The germline V gene has CDR1 SGHRS and CDR2 YFSETQ. The trim removed 4 bases at V and 3 bases at J, leaving 4 bases unmatched. The CDR3 DNA reads TGCGCCAGCAGCCCGACTAGCGGGAAAACAGATACGCAGTATTTT. Amino acids: CASSPTSGKTDTQYF. Looking up the rest from reference TRBV5-1 and TRBJ2-3 gives the full variable domain: KAGVTQTPRYLIKTRGQQVTLSCSPISGHRSVSWYQQTPGQGLQFLFEYFSETQRNKGNFPGRFSGRQFSNSRSEMNVSTLELGDSALYLCASSPTSGKTDTQYFGPGTRLTVL.

The chain joins TRBV13 to TRBJ2-2, with 9 bases fitting TRBD2. V shed 2 bases, J shed 2 bases, and the junction held 9 bases outside the gene matches. Germline V gene lookup returns CDR1 PRHDT and CDR2 FYEKMQ (reference sequence). The CDR3 consists of 18 residues. The CDR3 sequence is CASSLSGLATINTGELFF. CDR3 in DNA: TGTGCCAGCAGCTTAAGTGGACTAGCGACCATAAACACCGGGGAGCTGTTTTTT.

This clone was seen only a few times. The chain uses TRBV9 and TRBJ1-6; TRBD1 is a possible D gene (5 bases). Germline V CDR1 and CDR2: SGDLS, YYNGEE. The CDR3 contains 16 residues. Trimming shortened V by 0 bases and J by 11 bases, and 18 bases separated the two germline ends. The CDR3 nucleotides are TGTGCCAGCAGCGTAGAACAGGACCTGTCCTTGGCACCCCTCCACTTT. Protein sequence: CASSVEQDLSLAPLHF.

The CDR3 DNA is TGTGCCAGCAGCCCAGGCGCAGATACGCAGTATTTT. This gives the protein CASSPGADTQYF. This rearrangement joins TRBV7-8 to TRBJ2-3; D call uncertain. CDR1 is SGHVS and CDR2 is FQNEAQ in the germline V gene. CDR3 length: 12 residues. V was cut by 5 bases and J by 4 bases, with 7 bases left in between.

This chain connects TRBV5-1 to TRBJ1-1; D not certain. Trimming removed 0 bases at V and 7 bases at J, with 10 bases between. From germline, CDR1 is SGHRS and CDR2 YFSETQ. The CDR3 length is 13 residues. The CDR3 region is CASSLAAPDEAFF. CDR3 sequence (DNA): TGCGCCAGCAGCTTGGCCGCGCCGGATGAAGCTTTCTTT.

The chain has TRBV28 and TRBJ2-7; perhaps TRBD2 as D (5 bases). From germline, CDR1 is MDHEN and CDR2 SYDVKM. The CDR3 runs 14 residues. Trimming took off 3 bases at V and 6 bases at J, with 15 bases between the two ends. CDR3 amino acids: CASSLRVSWSEQYF. CDR3 DNA sequence: TGTGCCAGCAGTTTGAGGGTTTCTTGGTCCGAGCAGTACTTC.

The CDR3 loop reads CASTVGTGPQYF. CDR3 coding DNA: TGTGCCAGTACAGTAGGGACAGGTCCGCAGTATTTT. V and J are TRBV19 and TRBJ2-3, with 8 bases fitting TRBD1. V gave up 7 bases and J gave up 10 bases; unmatched junction bases: 7. The CDR3 consists of 12 residues. CDR1 LNHDA and CDR2 SQIVND come from the germline V gene (reference sequence).

J is TRBJ2-2 and V is TRBV7-9; TRBD1 might be the D (6 bases). The CDR3 runs to 14 residues. Germline CDR1 is SEHNR and CDR2 is FQNEAQ (reference sequence). Trimming took 8 bases from V and 4 from J, leaving 14 bases between them. The CDR3 DNA follows: TGTGCCAGCGGCCCAGGGGCAGTCACCGGGGAGCTGTTTTTT. Translating it yields CASGPGAVTGELFF. Full variable domain (remainder filled in from reference TRBV7-9 and TRBJ2-2): DTGVSQNPRHKITKRGQNVTFRCDPISEHNRLYWYRQTLGQGPEFLTYFQNEAQLEKSRLLSDRFSAERPKGSFSTLEIQRTEQGDSAMYLCASGPGAVTGELFFGEGSRLTVL.

The chain recombines TRBV19 with TRBJ1-5; 12 nucleotides line up with TRBD1. V dropped 4 bases and J dropped 0; count of bases not matched to a gene: 10. Germline assignment: CDR1 LNHDA and CDR2 SQIVND (reference sequence). The CDR3 contains 19 residues. The DNA for the CDR3 is TGTGCCAGTAGTACTCCGGGACAGGGGGCCCCATATAGCAATCAGCCCCAGCATTTT. Protein product: CASSTPGQGAPYSNQPQHF.

The chain employs TRBV10-3 and TRBJ1-1; perhaps TRBD1 as D (5 bases). V lost 4 bases, J lost 6 bases, and 12 bases lay in between. This CDR3 spans 13 amino acids. Germline CDR1 and CDR2: ENHRY and SYGVKD. CDR3 DNA: TGTGCCATCAGTGGGGGCCGGGACCCTGAAGCTTTCTTT. Translated, it gives CAISGGRDPEAFF.

The rearrangement joins TRBV3-1 (or the pseudogene TRBV3-2) to TRBJ1-1; D is uncertain. Germline loops: CDR1 LGHDT, CDR2 YNNKEL (reference sequence). Trimming stripped 4 bases from V and 4 bases from J, with 10 bases between. The CDR3 is 13 residues long. CDR3 in amino acids: CASSPFRATEAFF. The DNA of the CDR3 is TGTGCCAGCAGCCCCTTTAGAGCCACTGAAGCTTTCTTT.

The chain is built from TRBV4-1 and TRBJ1-4, with D unresolved. Germline V CDR1 and CDR2: MGHRA, YSYEKL. The CDR3 is 14 residues long. V was trimmed by 1 base and J by 8 bases, leaving 11 bases between them. CDR3 in amino acids: CASSQGGRREKLFF. As DNA, the CDR3 is TGCGCCAGCAGCCAAGGGGGTCGGAGGGAAAAACTGTTTTTT.

This chain links TRBV9 with TRBJ2-1; D is unclear. Germline V gives CDR1 SGDLS, CDR2 YYNGEE. The ends were cut back, 6 bases at V and 0 bases at J, with 7 bases in the middle. There are 13 residues in the CDR3. CDR3 amino acids: CASTPTSYNEQFF. The CDR3 DNA reads as TGTGCCAGCACTCCCACCTCCTACAATGAGCAGTTCTTC. Drawing the rest from reference TRBV9 and TRBJ2-1, the complete variable domain is DSGVTQTPKHLITATGQRVTLRCSPRSGDLSVYWYQQSLDQGLQFLIQYYNGEERAKGNILERFSAQQFPDLHSELNLSSLELGDSALYFCASTPTSYNEQFFGPGTRLTVL.